The rows below give T cell receptor beta chains drawn from one sample of a study of blood T cell repertoires in COVID-19. Profiled with immunoSEQ multiplex PCR; TCRdb holds only in-frame clones, not every one. Among approximately 170,000 clones listed, about four fifths were seen once. The sequenced sample consisted of peripheral blood. These receptor sequences come from a man in his forties who had recovered from COVID-19. Each CDR3 is given with its conserved first and last residue. The D gene is left open where the match is weak. Some rows mark clone size as missing; the rest say once, few, many or name a class of expanded clone.

V gene	CDR3 length	clone size	D gene	J gene	CDR3 protein	CDR3 DNA
TRBV7-3	15	NA	NA	TRBJ2-2	CASSFDNPNTGELFF	TGTGCCAGCAGCTTCGACAATCCGAACACCGGGGAGCTGTTTTTT
TRBV7-8	16	NA	NA	TRBJ1-4	CASSPGGAPTNEKLFF	TGTGCCAGCAGCCCGGGGGGGGCCCCAACTAATGAAAAACTGTTTTTT
TRBV2	13	NA	NA	TRBJ1-1	CATEGVMNTEAFF	TGTGCCACTGAAGGGGTCATGAACACTGAAGCTTTCTTT
TRBV29-1	10	NA	NA	TRBJ2-3	CSVERGTQYF	TGCAGCGTTGAACGGGGTACGCAGTATTTT
TRBV19	13	NA	TRBD1	TRBJ1-6	CASSMTGNSPLHF	TGTGCCAGTAGTATGACAGGGAATTCACCCCTCCACTTT
TRBV6-2/TRBV6-3	14	NA	TRBD1	TRBJ2-3	CASTPTGAGDTQYF	TGTGCCAGCACCCCGACAGGGGCAGGTGATACGCAGTATTTT
TRBV12-3/TRBV12-4	13	NA	NA	TRBJ2-1	CASSLALVREQFF	TGTGCCAGCAGTTTAGCACTAGTCCGTGAGCAGTTCTTC
TRBV6-6	15	NA	NA	TRBJ2-7	CASSNVQGRSYEQYF	TGTGCCAGCAGCAACGTACAGGGACGATCCTACGAGCAGTACTTC
TRBV4-2	16	once	TRBD1	TRBJ1-2	CASSQERQGSNYGYTF	TGTGCCAGCAGCCAAGAGAGACAGGGGTCTAACTATGGCTACACCTTC
TRBV6-6	13	NA	NA	TRBJ2-7	CASSRDRQYEQYF	TGTGCCAGCAGCCGCGACAGACAGTACGAGCAGTACTTC
TRBV3-1/TRBV3-2	14	NA	TRBD1	TRBJ1-4	CASSQDRWGEKLFF	TGTGCCAGCAGCCAGGACAGGTGGGGTGAAAAACTGTTTTTT
TRBV5-5	15	NA	NA	TRBJ2-7	CASSPGRGTSYEQYF	TGTGCCAGCAGCCCAGGGAGGGGGACATCCTACGAGCAGTACTTC
TRBV3-1/TRBV3-2	13	NA	NA	TRBJ2-4	CASSSRTENIQYF	TGTGCCAGCAGCTCAAGGACAGAAAACATTCAGTACTTC
TRBV30	15	NA	TRBD2	TRBJ2-3	CAWRRWEGRSDTQYF	TGTGCCTGGAGGAGGTGGGAGGGCCGGTCAGATACGCAGTATTTT
TRBV6-1	15	NA	TRBD1	TRBJ1-2	CASSERAGDSYGYTF	TGTGCCAGCAGTGAACGGGCAGGGGACAGCTATGGCTACACCTTC
TRBV29-1	12	NA	NA	TRBJ2-7	CSVRQATYEQYF	TGCAGCGTTAGACAGGCCACCTACGAGCAGTACTTC
TRBV9	14	NA	NA	TRBJ2-7	CASSVEEATYEQYF	TGTGCCAGCAGCGTAGAAGAAGCCACCTACGAGCAGTACTTC
TRBV5-6	12	NA	NA	TRBJ2-7	CASSLATGEQYF	TGTGCCAGCAGCTTGGCCACGGGGGAGCAGTACTTC
TRBV18	14	NA	NA	TRBJ2-3	CASSPPRGTDTQYF	TGTGCCAGCTCACCACCTCGGGGCACAGATACGCAGTATTTT
TRBV5-6	13	NA	NA	TRBJ2-7	CASSFPESYEQYF	TGTGCCAGCAGCTTCCCAGAAAGCTACGAGCAGTACTTC
TRBV6-2/TRBV6-3	16	NA	TRBD2	TRBJ2-5	CASSYNLAGAQETQYF	TGTGCCAGCAGTTACAATCTAGCGGGAGCCCAAGAGACCCAGTACTTC
TRBV9	15	NA	NA	TRBJ2-3	CASSVGRGSTDTQYF	TGTGCCAGCAGCGTAGGGCGGGGCAGCACAGATACGCAGTATTTT
TRBV11-3	13	NA	NA	TRBJ1-3	CASSLVTGNTIYF	TGTGCCAGCAGCTTAGTAACAGGAAACACCATATATTTT
TRBV28	14	NA	TRBD1	TRBJ2-6	CASSLGQGVNVLTF	TGTGCCAGCAGTTTAGGACAGGGAGTCAACGTCCTGACTTTC
TRBV19	13	NA	NA	TRBJ1-5	CASSKQGNQPQHF	TGTGCCAGTAGTAAACAGGGAAATCAGCCCCAGCATTTT
TRBV11-3	15	once	NA	TRBJ2-7	CASSLEFAASYEQYF	TGTGCCAGCAGCTTAGAATTCGCGGCTTCCTACGAGCAGTACTTC
TRBV6-4	15	NA	TRBD2	TRBJ2-3	CASSDNSGGADTQYF	TGTGCCAGCAGTGACAATAGCGGGGGGGCAGATACGCAGTATTTT
TRBV7-9	16	NA	TRBD1	TRBJ2-3	CASSLELRGRPDTQYF	TGTGCCAGCAGCTTAGAATTAAGGGGGCGCCCAGATACGCAGTATTTT
TRBV10-1	16	NA	TRBD1	TRBJ2-7	CASIPTPTDRAYEQYF	TGCGCCAGCATTCCCACCCCGACGGACAGGGCCTACGAGCAGTACTTC
TRBV6-4	18	NA	NA	TRBJ1-1	CASSDPKGRVRMNTEAFF	TGTGCCAGCAGTGACCCCAAAGGGAGGGTCCGAATGAACACTGAAGCTTTCTTT
TRBV28	11	NA	NA	TRBJ2-7	CASSFRNEQYF	TGTGCCAGCAGTTTTAGAAACGAGCAGTACTTC
TRBV19	14	NA	TRBD1	TRBJ1-2	CATDKPGGNYGYTF	TGTGCCACCGATAAACCAGGGGGCAACTATGGCTACACCTTC
TRBV28	15	NA	NA	TRBJ1-1	CASSFGGGKDTEAFF	TGTGCCAGCAGTTTCGGAGGAGGTAAGGACACTGAAGCTTTCTTT
TRBV5-6	14	once	NA	TRBJ1-5	CASSLGRLGQPQHF	TGTGCCAGCAGCTTGGGCAGGTTGGGTCAGCCCCAGCATTTT
TRBV11-3	16	NA	NA	TRBJ2-5	CASSSYSTGKKETQYF	TGTGCCAGCAGCTCATATTCAACAGGGAAGAAAGAGACCCAGTACTTC
TRBV9	15	NA	NA	TRBJ2-7	CASSPGGGISYEQYF	TGTGCCAGCAGCCCGGGTGGGGGGATCTCCTACGAGCAGTACTTC
TRBV30	13	NA	NA	TRBJ1-5	CAWNKGRGQPQHF	TGTGCCTGGAACAAAGGGAGGGGTCAGCCCCAGCATTTT
TRBV7-3	19	NA	TRBD1	TRBJ2-6	CASSLTGQGARSGANVLTF	TGTGCCAGCAGCTTAACAGGACAGGGGGCGCGGTCTGGGGCCAACGTCCTGACTTTC
TRBV28	16	NA	TRBD1	TRBJ2-5	CASSPPFRDRRETQYF	TGTGCCAGCAGCCCACCCTTCCGGGACAGAAGAGAGACCCAGTACTTC
TRBV7-2	13	NA	NA	TRBJ2-4	CASSPRVLDIQYF	TGTGCCAGCAGCCCCCGGGTTCTGGACATTCAGTACTTC
TRBV29-1	13	NA	NA	TRBJ1-1	CSVDRDKKTEAFF	TGCAGCGTTGACCGGGACAAAAAAACTGAAGCTTTCTTT
TRBV18	12	NA	TRBD1	TRBJ1-1	CASSLGTGEAFF	TGTGCCAGCTCCCTGGGGACAGGTGAAGCTTTCTTT
TRBV6-2/TRBV6-3	16	NA	NA	TRBJ1-5	CASSSPGAAGNQPQHF	TGTGCCAGCAGTTCCCCTGGGGCCGCCGGAAATCAGCCCCAGCATTTT
TRBV27	16	NA	NA	TRBJ1-4	CASSPLMGSANEKLFF	TGTGCCAGCAGCCCTCTAATGGGGAGCGCTAATGAAAAACTGTTTTTT
TRBV28	13	NA	NA	TRBJ1-2	CAGGANRVYGYTF	TGTGCCGGGGGGGCAAACCGGGTCTATGGCTACACCTTC
TRBV6-4	15	NA	NA	TRBJ2-6	CASSEESSGANVLTF	TGTGCCAGCAGTGAAGAGTCCTCTGGGGCCAACGTCCTGACTTTC
TRBV9	16	NA	TRBD1	TRBJ2-3	CASSDQTGWRTDTQYF	TGTGCCAGCAGCGACCAGACAGGGTGGAGGACAGATACGCAGTATTTT
TRBV7-2	16	NA	TRBD1	TRBJ1-4	CASSPQHRGDSEKLFF	TGTGCCAGCAGCCCCCAACACAGGGGGGATAGTGAAAAACTGTTTTTT
TRBV6-6	15	once	TRBD1	TRBJ1-4	CATELRTGANEKLFF	TGTGCCACCGAACTCCGGACAGGGGCTAATGAAAAACTGTTTTTT
TRBV19	16	NA	NA	TRBJ2-1	CASSLRQPSSYNEQFF	TGTGCCAGTAGTCTACGACAGCCGAGCTCCTACAATGAGCAGTTCTTC
TRBV4-1	15	NA	TRBD2	TRBJ2-2	CASIWGGGNTGELFF	TGCGCCAGCATTTGGGGGGGTGGGAACACCGGGGAGCTGTTTTTT
TRBV7-2	16	NA	TRBD2	TRBJ2-1	CASSLALAVSYNEQFF	TGTGCCAGCAGCTTAGCACTAGCGGTATCCTACAATGAGCAGTTCTTC
TRBV10-3	14	NA	NA	TRBJ2-7	CAIREDRMTYEQYF	TGTGCCATCAGAGAAGACAGGATGACCTACGAGCAGTACTTC
TRBV4-1	14	many	TRBD1	TRBJ1-1	CASSQPTGETEAFF	TGCGCCAGCAGCCAACCGACAGGGGAAACTGAAGCTTTCTTT
TRBV28	15	NA	TRBD1	TRBJ1-6	CASSSGQGAISPLHF	TGTGCCAGCAGTTCGGGACAGGGGGCGATTTCACCCCTCCACTTT
TRBV18	17	NA	NA	TRBJ1-1	CASSPPGRRRVDTEAFF	TGTGCCAGCTCACCTCCGGGACGGAGGAGGGTCGACACTGAAGCTTTCTTT